This is a list of T cell receptor beta chains from one sample in a study of CD39 and CD103 CD8 tumor-infiltrating T cells. The repertoire was sequenced with immunoSEQ multiplex PCR; TCRdb's copy has only in-frame clones and lacks some. The sample holds about 15,000 clones, 85% to 95% seen once. Sample: CD8+ T cells sorted from blood. The receptors come from a human donor with head and neck squamous cell carcinoma. Both conserved end residues are part of each CDR3. The D gene is left open where the match is weak. Some rows have no size entry. The others give once, few or many, or a class for an expanded clone.

. | TRBJ2-2 | TRBD1 | TRBV28 | TGTGCCGCGAGACAACAGGGGTACACCGGGGAGCTGTTTTTT | CAARQQGYTGELFF
. | TRBJ2-2 | . | TRBV11-3 | TGTGCCAGCAGCTTAGCCCCGGCGGACGGGGAGCTGTTTTTT | CASSLAPADGELFF
. | TRBJ2-3 | . | TRBV27 | TGTGCCAGCAGGCTGGACCACCGAACAGATACGCAGTATTTT | CASRLDHRTDTQYF
. | TRBJ2-1 | TRBD2 | TRBV7-9 | TGTGCCAGCAGTCAATGGCCGGGACTAGCGGCCTACAATGAGCAGTTCTTC | CASSQWPGLAAYNEQFF
few | TRBJ1-1 | . | TRBV11-2 | TGTGCCAGCACCTTGGGGGCGAACACTGAAGCTTTCTTT | CASTLGANTEAFF
. | TRBJ2-1 | . | TRBV5-1 | TGCGCCAGCAGACGGGAGAGCTCCTACAATGAGCAGTTCTTC | CASRRESSYNEQFF
. | TRBJ1-5 | . | TRBV4-1 | TGCGCCAGCAGCCAAGAATTGGGGAGCCTCGGGCAGCCCCAGCATTTT | CASSQELGSLGQPQHF
. | TRBJ2-7 | . | TRBV4-1 | TGCGCCAGCAGCCACATCGGGGACATCTACGAGCAGTACTTC | CASSHIGDIYEQYF
. | TRBJ1-1 | TRBD1 | TRBV5-1 | TGCGCCAGCAGCTTGGGAGGGGGCACCGGAGCTTTCTTT | CASSLGGGTGAFF
. | TRBJ2-7 | . | TRBV5-6 | TGTGCCAGCAGCTACGCCGAGGGTTCCCACCACGAGCAGTACTTC | CASSYAEGSHHEQYF
. | TRBJ2-7 | TRBD1 | TRBV27 | TGTGCCAGCAGACGGGTGGGGGGACAGGGGAACGAGCAGTACTTC | CASRRVGGQGNEQYF
. | TRBJ2-7 | . | TRBV27 | TGTGCCAGCAGTGCAGGGGGCGGGGGCTACGAGCAGTACTTC | CASSAGGGGYEQYF
once | TRBJ2-7 | TRBD2 | TRBV5-4 | TGTGCCAGCAGCTTGAGGACTAGCGCCGGCGAGCAGTACTTC | CASSLRTSAGEQYF
. | TRBJ2-2 | . | TRBV21-1 | TGTGCCAGCAGCAAAGTATCCAGAAAGAACACCGGGGAGCTGTTTTTT | CASSKVSRKNTGELFF
. | TRBJ1-1 | . | TRBV4-1 | TGCGCCAGCAGCACCACCACCATGAACACTGAAGCTTTCTTT | CASSTTTMNTEAFF
. | TRBJ2-3 | . | TRBV6-1 | TGTGCCAGCAGTGAAGGGCTCGGAGGAAGAGCCACAGATACGCAGTATTTT | CASSEGLGGRATDTQYF
. | TRBJ1-5 | . | TRBV7-8 | TGTGCCAGCGGCATGGGCGGCAATCAGCCCCAGCATTTT | CASGMGGNQPQHF
. | TRBJ2-1 | TRBD2 | TRBV27 | TGTGCCAGCAGTTTATCGATCGGGGGGGCCGGCGAGCAGTTCTTC | CASSLSIGGAGEQFF
. | TRBJ2-7 | . | TRBV4-2 | TGTGCCAGCAGCCAAGTCCCGACAGACTCAGATAACCAGTACTTC | CASSQVPTDSDNQYF
. | TRBJ2-5 | . | TRBV9 | TGTGCCAGCAGCGTAGGTGGGGGCAGACAAGAGACCCAGTACTTC | CASSVGGGRQETQYF
. | TRBJ2-2 | TRBD2 | TRBV28 | TGTGCCAGCAGTCCACTAGCGGGGGCCCCAACCGGGGAGCTGTTTTTT | CASSPLAGAPTGELFF
. | TRBJ1-2 | TRBD1 | TRBV7-9 | TGTGCCAGCAGCTTGGGGACAGGGGCGGACTATGGCTACACCTTC | CASSLGTGADYGYTF
. | TRBJ2-7 | . | TRBV29-1 | TGCAGCGTCAGGATGGGGGGGCGCTACGAGCAGTACTTC | CSVRMGGRYEQYF
. | TRBJ1-1 | . | TRBV4-1 | TGCGCCAGCAGCCACTCCAGGACAGTGAACACTGAAGCTTTCTTT | CASSHSRTVNTEAFF
. | TRBJ2-1 | . | TRBV5-1 | TGCGCCAGCAGCTTGTGGGGAAGTGGGGGGCCTGAGCAGTTCTTC | CASSLWGSGGPEQFF
once | TRBJ1-4 | TRBD1 | TRBV11-2 | TGTGCCAGCAGCTTAAATAAGGGGGCCCCACACAAGGGGGGTGAAAAACTGTTTTTT | CASSLNKGAPHKGGEKLFF
. | TRBJ2-7 | . | TRBV7-9 | TGTGCCAGCAGCTTTTTGGGGGGCTACGAGCAGTACTTC | CASSFLGGYEQYF
. | TRBJ2-1 | . | TRBV30 | TGTGCCTGGAGTGTAGGGACTGAGAAGTTCTTC | CAWSVGTEKFF
. | TRBJ2-1 | . | TRBV7-3 | TGTGCCAGCAGCTTAATACAGGGAGCCTACAATGAGCAGTTCTTC | CASSLIQGAYNEQFF
. | TRBJ1-1 | . | TRBV4-1 | TGCGCCAGCAGCCACGCAAGGGGGTCCGAGAACACTGAAGCTTTCTTT | CASSHARGSENTEAFF
once | TRBJ2-7 | . | TRBV10-2 | TGCGCCAGCAGTGATGTCCCTGCCTACGAGCAGTACTTC | CASSDVPAYEQYF
. | TRBJ1-5 | TRBD1 | TRBV28 | TGTGCCAGCAGTCCGACAGGGGCTAGACAGCCCCAGCATTTT | CASSPTGARQPQHF
. | TRBJ2-5 | . | TRBV13 | TGTGCCAGCAGCCTTCCCCTGGGGGGGGGCCCTAACAAAGAGACCCAGTACTTC | CASSLPLGGGPNKETQYF
. | TRBJ2-7 | . | TRBV6-1 | TGTGCCAGCAGGGCGGTCTACGAGCAGTACTTC | CASRAVYEQYF
. | TRBJ2-1 | TRBD1 | TRBV7-9 | TGTGCCAGCAGGTTAGGGGCCGGGACAGGGTACAATGAGCAGTTCTTC | CASRLGAGTGYNEQFF
. | TRBJ1-2 | . | TRBV7-8 | TGTGCCAGCAGCCCCGCGGGAGGAGGGGTTGGAGGCTACACCTTC | CASSPAGGGVGGYTF
. | TRBJ1-6 | . | TRBV6-1 | TGTGCCACCCTCAGCGGCTTACCTCATAATTCACCCCTCCACTTT | CATLSGLPHNSPLHF
. | TRBJ2-7 | . | TRBV7-6 | TGTGCCAGCAGCTTAACACAGGGTCATGCCTACGAGCAGTACTTC | CASSLTQGHAYEQYF
. | TRBJ1-1 | . | TRBV7-9 | TGTGCCAGCAGCCCTACAGGCACTGAAGCTTTCTTT | CASSPTGTEAFF
. | TRBJ2-7 | TRBD1 | TRBV27 | TGTGCCAGCAGTTTCTCGGGGACAGGGGGCTACGAGCAGTACTTC | CASSFSGTGGYEQYF
. | TRBJ2-3 | . | TRBV5-1 | TGCGCCAGCAGCTTGGGGTGGGGGGCGGCGACAGATACGCAGTATTTT | CASSLGWGAATDTQYF
. | TRBJ2-2 | TRBD1 | TRBV11-1 | TGTGCCAGCAGCTCGGGACAGTTTAACCTGAACACCGGGGAGCTGTTTTTT | CASSSGQFNLNTGELFF
. | TRBJ1-3 | . | TRBV19 | TGTGCCAGTAGTACCGACGGCGGTGGCTCTGGAAACACCATATATTTT | CASSTDGGGSGNTIYF
once | TRBJ1-2 | TRBD1 | TRBV6-5 | TGTGCCAGCAGCCTTACAGGGGCCCAAGGCTACACCTTC | CASSLTGAQGYTF
. | TRBJ2-7 | . | TRBV6-1 | TGTGCCAGCAGTGAATTTTACGAGCAGTACTTC | CASSEFYEQYF
. | TRBJ2-1 | TRBD1 | TRBV15 | TGTGCCACCAGCCTCCGGGACAGTGGGGCCGATGAGCAGTTCTTC | CATSLRDSGADEQFF
once | TRBJ1-2 | . | TRBV30 | TGTGCCTGGAGTGTAGTGGGGGGGGGCTACACCTTC | CAWSVVGGGYTF
. | TRBJ1-5 | TRBD1 | TRBV5-6 | TGTGCCAGCAGCGGAGGCCGGGACAGCCTAGGGCCCCAGCATTTT | CASSGGRDSLGPQHF
. | TRBJ1-5 | . | TRBV6-1 | TGTGCCAGCAGTGAAATAGGCAGAAATCAGCCCCAGCATTTT | CASSEIGRNQPQHF
. | TRBJ1-2 | . | TRBV27 | TGTGCCAGCAGTTTAATGTCCTTCGGGGGCGCGAATGGCTACACCTTC | CASSLMSFGGANGYTF
. | TRBJ2-5 | TRBD2 | TRBV4-1 | TGCGCCAGCAGCCCAGTTCCGAGCGGGGAAGAGACCCAGTACTTC | CASSPVPSGEETQYF
. | TRBJ1-5 | TRBD1 | TRBV19 | TGTGCCAGTAGTGTACAGGGGTATAGCAATCAGCCCCAGCATTTT | CASSVQGYSNQPQHF
. | TRBJ2-1 | . | TRBV5-4 | TGTGCCAGCAGCTTGGGCGGGGCAAATGAGCAGTTCTTC | CASSLGGANEQFF
. | TRBJ1-3 | TRBD1 | TRBV19 | TGTGCCAGTAGTATCTGGACAGGGAAATACTCTGGAAACACCATATATTTT | CASSIWTGKYSGNTIYF
. | TRBJ2-2 | . | TRBV11-2 | TGTGCCAGCAGTTTTTGGGGGCCGAACACCGGGGAGCTGTTTTTT | CASSFWGPNTGELFF
. | TRBJ2-7 | . | TRBV5-8 | TGTGCCAGCAGCCTTCCGTACGAGCAGTACTTC | CASSLPYEQYF
. | TRBJ2-7 | . | TRBV10-2 | TGCGCCAGCAGGTCGGGGGACCTAACCTACGAGCAGTACTTC | CASRSGDLTYEQYF
. | TRBJ2-5 | . | TRBV7-9 | TGTGCCAGCAGCGCCCCCCCTAGCTTAGAGACCCAGTACTTC | CASSAPPSLETQYF
. | TRBJ2-2 | . | TRBV7-6 | TGTGCCAGCAGCACCATCGGGGAGCTGTTTTTT | CASSTIGELFF